A single sample gave rise to the 2 T cell receptor beta chains below, sequenced in a study of Graves' ophthalmopathy and Graves' hyperthyroidism. TCR beta CDR3 regions were amplified from RNA transcripts. An initial RT-PCR round employing HTBI primers preceded a second-round multiplex PCR. TCRdb passed the multiplex PCR reads through MiXCR, listing each CDR3 protein once. The table lists 200,000 to 250,000 distinct CDR3 sequences, 40% to 50% of them singletons. Material for sequencing was peripheral blood. All receptors come from an adult man with Graves' ophthalmopathy.

Worth noting for this clonotype: A much larger clone lies a single base off, so this may be a read error. This rearrangement joins TRBV10-3 to TRBJ2-2; perhaps TRBD2 as D (5 bases). Germline values: CDR1 ENHRY, CDR2 SYGVKD. The CDR3 has 14 residues. The CDR3 nucleotides read TGTGCCATCACGGGCAGGTCGAACACCGGGGAGCTGCTTTTT. Amino acid sequence: CAITGRSNTGELLF.

This chain joins TRBV20-1 and TRBJ2-5; 8 bases fit TRBD2. Germline trimming cut 3 bases from V and 1 base from J; bases unmatched to any gene: 1. Germline V CDR1 and CDR2: DFQATT, SNEGSKA (reference sequence). This CDR3 spans 13 amino acids. The CDR3 spells CSASGRGQETQYF. The CDR3 DNA reads TGCAGTGCTAGCGGGAGGGGCCAAGAGACCCAGTACTTC.